Shown below are 32 T cell receptor beta chains from a single sample sequenced in a study of T cell responses to AZD1222 COVID-19 vaccine. Generated by immunoSEQ multiplex PCR, the TCRdb table keeps only in-frame clones and is missing some. The sample consists of about 120,000 clones, about 89% of them appearing once. Sequences were derived from peripheral blood, sampled on day 0 of AZD1222 vaccination. All receptors come from an adult in good health.

The gene calls are TRBV27 and TRBJ2-2, with a tentative D call TRBD1 (6 bases). V was cut by 6 bases and J by 8 bases, with 7 bases left in between. The V gene's germline CDR1 is MNHEY and CDR2 SMNVEV (reference sequence). This CDR3 spans 11 amino acids. CDR3 coding DNA: TGTGCCAGCAGGGACAGAGGGGAGCTGTTTTTT. Translating gives CASRDRGELFF.

The V and J genes are TRBV6-1 and TRBJ1-5, with D possibly being TRBD1 (6 bases). V was clipped by 4 bases and J by 3 bases, with 16 bases between them. The CDR3 runs 16 residues. CDR1 and CDR2 from the germline V gene are MNHNS and SASEGT. The CDR3 here is CASSAPRQDFNQPQHF. DNA of the CDR3: TGTGCCAGCAGTGCCCCAAGACAGGACTTCAATCAGCCCCAGCATTTT.

This sequence joins TRBV6-5 and TRBJ2-2; D uncertain. Germline assignment: CDR1 MNHEY and CDR2 SVGAGI. Trimming removed 4 bases at V and 1 base at J, with 7 bases between. The length of the CDR3 is 14 residues. The CDR3: CASSSGLNTGELFF. Written as DNA, the CDR3 is TGTGCCAGCAGTTCCGGGTTGAACACCGGGGAGCTGTTTTTT.

The chain uses TRBV21-1 and TRBJ1-1. TRBV21-1 is a recognized pseudogene. The CDR3 is 17 residues long. CDR3 region: CASSKGQGGLMNTEAFF. The CDR3 DNA sequence: TGTGCCAGCAGCAAGGGACAAGGGGGGTTGATGAACACTGAAGCTTTCTTT.

The V call is TRBV30, the J call TRBJ2-7; D assignment may be TRBD1 or TRBD2 (5 bases each). V gave up 5 bases and J gave up 2 bases, with 16 bases separating them. The germline V gene has CDR1 GTSNPN and CDR2 SVGIG (reference sequence). The CDR3 is 14 residues long. The chain's CDR3 is CAWCSGTDPYEQYF. CDR3 DNA: TGTGCCTGGTGCTCCGGGACGGACCCCTACGAGCAGTACTTC.

The J gene is TRBJ1-1, the V gene TRBV29-1; the D is unclear. The CDR3 length is 11 residues. Germline V gene sequence: CDR1 SQVTM, CDR2 ANQGSEA. V was clipped by 5 bases and J by 4 bases, with 8 bases between them. CDR3 sequence reads: CSVKDVTEAFF. The CDR3 nucleotides are TGCAGCGTTAAGGACGTCACTGAAGCTTTCTTT.

This clone was counted a single time. The genes are TRBV11-2 and TRBJ1-1; 7 bases agree with TRBD1. CDR1 is SGHAT, CDR2 FQNNGV, per germline. The junction had 5 bases not matched to a gene; V was cut back by 3 bases and J by 7 bases. CDR3 length: 13 amino acids. The CDR3 coding sequence is TGTGCCAGCAGCTTGGACAGGAATAATGAAGCTTTCTTT. Protein: CASSLDRNNEAFF.

This chain joins TRBV5-8 and TRBJ1-5; 7 bases match TRBD1. The germline V gene has CDR1 SGHTS and CDR2 YDEGEE. J was trimmed by 4 bases and V by 0 bases; bases with no gene match: 13. The CDR3 runs to 18 residues. The CDR3 DNA is TGTGCCAGCAGCTTGGTCAATACAGGGGTCGCGGTAAATCAGCCCCAGCATTTT. As protein: CASSLVNTGVAVNQPQHF.

The V and J genes are TRBV27 and TRBJ1-6; unclear D gene. V dropped 5 bases and J dropped 10 bases, with 12 bases sitting between them. The CDR3 contains 13 residues. Germline V gene sequence: CDR1 MNHEY, CDR2 SMNVEV (reference sequence). CDR3 nucleotide sequence: TGTGCCAGCAGTCCCCGTTCCAGGTCACCCCTCCACTTT. Its translation: CASSPRSRSPLHF.

This clone was seen a single time. V gene TRBV28 combines with J gene TRBJ2-5; TRBD2 is a possible D gene (5 bases). The CDR3 spans 15 residues. Germline assignment: CDR1 MDHEN and CDR2 SYDVKM. Deletions cut 3 bases from V and 5 bases from J, with 16 bases between. The CDR3, as DNA: TGTGCCAGCAGTTTTAGCCTCTCGCGGGTGGAGACCCAGTACTTC. Amino acids: CASSFSLSRVETQYF.

The genes are TRBV4-2 and TRBJ2-7, with D perhaps matching TRBD2 (5 bases). Germline V gene lookup returns CDR1 LGHNA and CDR2 YNFKEQ. V lost 6 bases and J lost 6, with 21 bases in between. CDR3 length: 15 amino acids. The CDR3 is CASSSLLERGLEQYF. The CDR3 DNA follows: TGTGCCAGCAGTTCCTTATTAGAGAGAGGACTCGAGCAGTACTTC.

This chain links TRBV6-5 with TRBJ1-2; D call uncertain. Germline CDR1 reads MNHEY; CDR2 reads SVGAGI. This CDR3 contains 14 residues. With 5 bases removed from V and 4 bases from J, the gap between germline ends came to 14 bases. This chain's CDR3 is CASSQDSKTYGYTF. CDR3 in DNA: TGTGCCAGCAGTCAGGACTCAAAGACCTATGGCTACACCTTC.

The rearrangement uses TRBV27 and TRBJ1-6; D uncertain. The CDR3 spans 15 residues. CDR1 and CDR2 from the germline V gene are MNHEY and SMNVEV (reference sequence). Trimming removed 4 bases at V and 4 bases at J, with 11 bases between. For the CDR3, the DNA is TGTGCCAGCAGTTCGGGGTTGGGGTATAATTCACCCCTCCACTTT. The encoded protein is CASSSGLGYNSPLHF.

The V and J genes are TRBV30 and TRBJ1-3; D is unresolved. The CDR3 length is 16 residues. CDR1 GTSNPN and CDR2 SVGIG come from the germline V gene (reference sequence). Trimming took off 0 bases at V and 2 bases at J, with 14 bases between the two ends. The CDR3 here is CAWSVNGNWPGNTIYF. CDR3 DNA sequence: TGTGCCTGGAGTGTAAATGGAAATTGGCCTGGAAACACCATATATTTT.

The J gene is TRBJ1-2, the V gene TRBV28; the D gene is possibly TRBD1 (5 bases). Deletions cut 6 bases from V and 13 bases from J, with 12 bases between. Germline lookup yields CDR1 MDHEN and CDR2 SYDVKM. The CDR3 totals 10 residues. CDR3 sequence: CASSTDMVTF. The CDR3, as DNA: TGTGCCAGCAGCACGGACATGGTCACCTTC.

The V call is TRBV19, the J call TRBJ2-5, with TRBD1 matching 9 bases. Per germline, CDR1 LNHDA and CDR2 SQIVND (reference sequence). Trimming at V came to 6 bases and at J to 10 bases, leaving 6 bases not matched to a gene. CDR3 length: 12 residues. The CDR3 DNA follows: TGTGCCAGTAGCGAAGGACAGGGGATCCAGTACTTC. It specifies CASSEGQGIQYF.

This clone was seen just once. The chain uses TRBV12-3 or TRBV12-4 and TRBJ2-7; tentative D call: TRBD1 (6 bases). V was shortened by 4 bases and J by 5 bases, with 12 bases between the two germline ends. This CDR3 contains 13 residues. This chain's CDR3 is CASSSRGRDEQYF. The CDR3, as DNA: TGTGCCAGCAGTTCCAGGGGTAGGGACGAGCAGTACTTC.

This clone was observed a single time. This chain connects TRBV5-1 to TRBJ2-3, with D unresolved. The CDR3 runs to 12 residues. In germline, CDR1 is SGHRS, CDR2 YFSETQ. V lost 3 bases to trimming and J lost 6 bases, with 8 bases between them. DNA for the CDR3: TGCGCCAGCAGCTCCCACGAGGATACGCAGTATTTT. It codes for CASSSHEDTQYF.

The rearrangement links TRBV21-1 to TRBJ1-5. TRBV21-1 represents a pseudogene. The CDR3 sequence is 17 residues long. CDR3 loop: CASSPPARKEFNQPQHF. As DNA, the CDR3 is TGTGCCAGCAGCCCTCCAGCGAGGAAGGAGTTCAATCAGCCCCAGCATTTT.

The V and J genes are TRBV2 and TRBJ1-5; 7 bases match TRBD1. The germline gives CDR1 SNHLY, CDR2 FYNNEI. The CDR3 loop spans 16 amino acids. The V gene end was trimmed by 0 bases and the J gene end by 6 bases; junction bases not matched to a gene: 8. CDR3 in amino acids: CASSEAQGGGTQPQHF. CDR3 in DNA: TGTGCCAGCAGTGAAGCGCAGGGGGGAGGGACTCAGCCCCAGCATTTT.

The gene calls are TRBV7-9 and TRBJ1-1, with D tentatively TRBD1 (5 bases). Germline-derived CDR1 and CDR2 are SEHNR and FQNEAQ (reference sequence). The CDR3 length is 17 residues. V dropped 5 bases and J dropped 3 bases, with 22 bases sitting between them. CDR3 coding DNA: TGTGCCAGCAGCCAAGGGTGGAGTTCTTGGGGGGACACTGAAGCTTTCTTT. Protein product: CASSQGWSSWGDTEAFF.

The gene calls are TRBV28 and TRBJ1-2, with no clear D. The CDR3 runs 10 residues. CDR1 and CDR2 from the germline V gene are MDHEN and SYDVKM. V was trimmed by 4 bases and J by 3 bases, leaving 0 bases between them. CDR3 in DNA: TGTGCCAGCAGTTACTATGGCTACACCTTC. Translated: CASSYYGYTF.

The V call is TRBV27, the J call TRBJ2-5; D might be TRBD1 or TRBD2, each matching 5 bases. Germline V gene lookup returns CDR1 MNHEY and CDR2 SMNVEV (reference sequence). Trimming cost V 6 bases and J 7 bases, with 24 bases left between them. The CDR3 loop spans 16 amino acids. The CDR3 DNA reads as TGTGCCAGCAGCCGAGAAACGACGGGACGATCAGGGACCCAGTACTTC. This translates into CASSRETTGRSGTQYF.

This chain joins TRBV6-5 and TRBJ2-1; the D gene is possibly TRBD2 (5 bases). V lost 11 bases, J lost 0 bases, and 11 bases lay in between. This CDR3 is 13 amino acids long. Germline V CDR1 and CDR2: MNHEY, SVGAGI. The CDR3 protein is CAARGSSYNEQFF. The CDR3 DNA reads TGTGCCGCACGGGGAAGCTCCTACAATGAGCAGTTCTTC.

This rearrangement joins TRBV11-2 to TRBJ1-1, with a possible D match to TRBD1 (5 bases). V lost 3 bases and J lost 10, with 12 bases in between. The CDR3 totals 12 residues. Germline CDR1 SGHAT, CDR2 FQNNGV. CDR3 protein: CASSFGRQGAFF. In nucleotides, the CDR3 is TGTGCCAGCAGCTTTGGCAGGCAGGGAGCTTTCTTT.

The table lists this clone with a count of one. The chain uses TRBV3-1 (or the pseudogene TRBV3-2) and TRBJ2-5, with TRBD1 matching 7 bases. Germline CDR1 is LGHDT and CDR2 is YNNKEL (reference sequence). The CDR3 loop spans 15 amino acids. The junction had 9 bases not matched to a gene; V was cut back by 6 bases and J by 2 bases. This CDR3 reads CASSQGVVQQETQYF. CDR3 nucleotides: TGTGCCAGCAGTCAGGGGGTCGTCCAACAAGAGACCCAGTACTTC.

The chain has TRBV19 and TRBJ2-3; no reliable D call. CDR1 is LNHDA and CDR2 is SQIVND in the germline V gene (reference sequence). The V end lost 3 bases, the J end lost 0 bases, and 1 base lay between the germline ends. The CDR3 is 12 residues long. CDR3 DNA: TGTGCCAGTAGTATTAGCACAGATACGCAGTATTTT. Protein: CASSISTDTQYF.

The chain couples TRBV11-2 to TRBJ2-1; 12 bases agree with TRBD2. V trimming: 3 bases; J trimming: 0 bases; junction bases outside the gene matches: 6. CDR3 length: 18 amino acids. Germline CDR1 SGHAT, CDR2 FQNNGV. CDR3 sequence: CASSFGTSGPLSYNEQFF. The CDR3 DNA follows: TGTGCCAGCAGCTTTGGGACTAGCGGGCCTCTCTCCTACAATGAGCAGTTCTTC.

This clone was detected a few times. This chain links TRBV12-5 with TRBJ1-5; D is uncertain. Per the germline V gene, CDR1 is LGHNT and CDR2 is FRNRAP. This CDR3 is built from 9 residues. The V gene lost 8 bases and the J gene lost 6 bases, with 2 bases spanning the gap. The DNA of the CDR3 is TGTGCTAGTAGTCAGCCCCAGCATTTT. Protein product: CASSQPQHF. Drawing the rest from reference TRBV12-5 and TRBJ1-5, the complete variable domain is DARVTQTPRHKVTEMGQEVTMRCQPILGHNTVFWYRQTMMQGLELLAYFRNRAPLDDSGMPKDRFSAEMPDATLATLKIQPSEPRDSAVYFCASSQPQHFGDGTRLSIL.

This chain connects TRBV24-1 to TRBJ1-5; 7 bases are shared with TRBD1. Losses at the gene ends were 12 bases for V and 0 bases for J; bases not matched to a gene: 16. CDR3 size: 17 residues. The germline gives CDR1 KGHDR, CDR2 SFDVKD. CDR3 bases: TGTGCCCCGCGGGGCGGACAGGTAATTTATAGCAATCAGCCCCAGCATTTT. Translating it yields CAPRGGQVIYSNQPQHF.

The chain carries TRBV5-4 and TRBJ1-1; TRBD1 matches at 7 bases. V shed 3 bases and J 0 bases; nucleotides not matched to a gene: 8. The germline V gene has CDR1 SGHNT and CDR2 YYREEE (reference sequence). This CDR3 is 16 amino acids long. Here the CDR3 DNA reads TGTGCCAGCAGCTCCGACAGGGTCTCCATGAACACTGAAGCTTTCTTT. It specifies CASSSDRVSMNTEAFF.

The chain recombines TRBV9 with TRBJ2-7; 11 nucleotides agree with TRBD2. This CDR3 region has 15 residues. Germline V gives CDR1 SGDLS, CDR2 YYNGEE. V trimming: 0 bases; J trimming: 5 bases; junction bases outside the gene matches: 4. CDR3 DNA sequence: TGTGCCAGCAGCGTAGAACTAGCGGGAGTGCACGAGCAGTACTTC. Translated: CASSVELAGVHEQYF.